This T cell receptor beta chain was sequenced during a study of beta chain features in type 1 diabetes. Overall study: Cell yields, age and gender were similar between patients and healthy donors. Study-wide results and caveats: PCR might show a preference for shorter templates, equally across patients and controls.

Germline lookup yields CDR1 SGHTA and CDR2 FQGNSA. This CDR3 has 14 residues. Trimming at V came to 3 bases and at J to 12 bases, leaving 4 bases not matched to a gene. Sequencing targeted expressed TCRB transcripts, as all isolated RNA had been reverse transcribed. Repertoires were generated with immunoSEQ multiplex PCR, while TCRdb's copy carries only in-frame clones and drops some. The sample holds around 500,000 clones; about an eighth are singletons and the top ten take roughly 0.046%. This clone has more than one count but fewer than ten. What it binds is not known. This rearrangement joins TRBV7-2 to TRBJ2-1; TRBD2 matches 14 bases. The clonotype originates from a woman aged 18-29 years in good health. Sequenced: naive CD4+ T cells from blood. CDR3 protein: CASSFGLAGGGQFF. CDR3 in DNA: TGTGCCAGCAGCTTCGGACTAGCGGGAGGCGGGCAGTTCTTC. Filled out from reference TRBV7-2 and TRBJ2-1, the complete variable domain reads GAGVSQSPSNKVTEKGKDVELRCDPISGHTALYWYRQSLGQGLEFLIYFQGNSAPDKSGLPSDRFSAERTGGSVSTLTIQRTQQEDSAVYLCASSFGLAGGGQFFGPGTRLTVL.